This record looks at one TCR beta chain sequence and its context. Assay used: immunoSEQ multiplex PCR; TCRdb lists only in-frame clones, some missing. The sample includes roughly 120,000 clones, nearly 90% of them seen just once. This record comes from a study of blood T cell repertoires in COVID-19. For the study at large: Spain, Italy and the United States supplied samples that represented acute and convalescent COVID-19.

The Seattle patients joined while their infection was active and were tracked longitudinally afterward. Sequencing was done on a sample of peripheral blood. The TCR was taken from a woman aged 60-75 years with COVID-19, enrolled during active disease.

The CDR3 coding sequence is TGTGCCAGTAGCCGCCGTCAGGGGGCGCGGGGCACTGAAGCTTTCTTT. It yields the protein CASSRRQGARGTEAFF. This chain connects TRBV19 to TRBJ1-1; 8 bases match TRBD1. Germline CDR1 reads LNHDA; CDR2 reads SQIVND (reference sequence). The V gene end was trimmed by 6 bases and the J gene end by 4 bases; junction bases not matched to a gene: 13. The CDR3 has 16 amino acids.